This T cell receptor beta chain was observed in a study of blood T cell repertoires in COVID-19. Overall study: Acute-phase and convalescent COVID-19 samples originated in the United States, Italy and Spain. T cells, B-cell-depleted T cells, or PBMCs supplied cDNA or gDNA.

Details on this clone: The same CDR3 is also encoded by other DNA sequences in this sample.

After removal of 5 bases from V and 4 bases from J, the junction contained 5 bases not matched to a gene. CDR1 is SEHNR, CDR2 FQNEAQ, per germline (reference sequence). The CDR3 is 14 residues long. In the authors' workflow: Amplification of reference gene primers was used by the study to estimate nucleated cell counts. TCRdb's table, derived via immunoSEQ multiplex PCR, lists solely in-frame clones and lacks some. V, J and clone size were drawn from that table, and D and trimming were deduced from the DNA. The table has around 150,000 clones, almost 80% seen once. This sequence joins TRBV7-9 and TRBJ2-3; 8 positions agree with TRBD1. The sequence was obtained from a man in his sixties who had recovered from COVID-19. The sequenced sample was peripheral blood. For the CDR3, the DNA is TGTGCCAGCAGCCCCGGACAGGGTCCAGATACGCAGTATTTT. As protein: CASSPGQGPDTQYF. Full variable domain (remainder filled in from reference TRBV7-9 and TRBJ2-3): DTGVSQNPRHKITKRGQNVTFRCDPISEHNRLYWYRQTLGQGPEFLTYFQNEAQLEKSRLLSDRFSAERPKGSFSTLEIQRTEQGDSAMYLCASSPGQGPDTQYFGPGTRLTVL.